The clone carrying this T cell receptor beta chain has a single count. The germline CDR1 and CDR2 sequences are SGHDN and FVKESK. The CDR3 runs 16 residues. V lost 0 bases and J lost 6; bases outside the gene matches: 6. In the study's own analysis: Reference gene primer amplification gave estimated nucleated cell counts. Profiled with immunoSEQ multiplex PCR; TCRdb holds only in-frame clones, not every one. From that table come the V and J calls and clone size; the DNA was used to work out D and trimming. The top ten hold roughly 25% of the sample, which has over 55,000 clones, 70% to 90% seen once. The sample originates from a study of blood T cell repertoires in COVID-19. Study overall: From the United States, Italy and Spain came samples of acute and convalescent COVID-19. In each case, the material was cDNA or gDNA derived from T cells, B-cell-depleted T cells, or PBMCs.

This sequence originates from a man aged 45 to 65 with acute or convalescent COVID-19. Sample: peripheral blood. The V and J genes are TRBV14 and TRBJ1-1, with 11 bases matching TRBD1. Here the CDR3 reads CASSQEMWDRGSEAFF. CDR3 DNA: TGTGCCAGCAGCCAAGAAATGTGGGACAGGGGGTCTGAAGCTTTCTTT.